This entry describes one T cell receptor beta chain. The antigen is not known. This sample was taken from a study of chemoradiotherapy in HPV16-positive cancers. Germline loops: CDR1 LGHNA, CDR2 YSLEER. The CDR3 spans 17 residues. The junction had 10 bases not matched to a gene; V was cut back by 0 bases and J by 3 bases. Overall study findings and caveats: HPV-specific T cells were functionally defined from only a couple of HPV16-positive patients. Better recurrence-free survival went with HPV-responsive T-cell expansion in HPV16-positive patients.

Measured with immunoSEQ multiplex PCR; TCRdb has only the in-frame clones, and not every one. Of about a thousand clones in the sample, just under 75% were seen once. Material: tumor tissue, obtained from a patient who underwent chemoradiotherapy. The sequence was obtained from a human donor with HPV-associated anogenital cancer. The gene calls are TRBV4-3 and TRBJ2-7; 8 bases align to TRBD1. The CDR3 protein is CASSQDGADRAIYEQYF. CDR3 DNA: TGCGCCAGCAGCCAAGATGGGGCGGACAGGGCTATCTACGAGCAGTACTTC.